This TCR beta chain appears in the sequencing data of a study of T-cell reconstitution after alpha-beta-depleted transplantation in children. TCRbeta library construction was performed incorporating unique molecular identifiers. TCRdb analysed the PCR reads with MiXCR anew, one entry per CDR3 protein. The profile covers 350,000 to 400,000 distinct CDR3 sequences, with 20% appearing a single time and 3.8% taken by the ten largest. The source is a human donor who donated a stem cell graft to a child with acute myeloid leukemia. This specimen was PBMCs from the stem cell graft donor, taken from the stem cell graft.

CDR3 amino acids: CAILDVGDADTQYF. In nucleotides, the CDR3 is TGTGCCATCCTGGACGTTGGAGATGCAGATACGCAGTATTTT. The chain links TRBV28 to TRBJ2-3; D gene uncertain. The CDR3 totals 14 residues. The germline gives CDR1 MDHEN, CDR2 SYDVKM. The V end was cut by 10 bases, the J end by 4 bases, with 18 bases between.